The 3 T cell receptor beta chains presented below share a single source sample, sequenced in a study of T-cell reconstitution after alpha-beta-depleted transplantation in children. A TCRbeta library incorporating unique molecular identifiers was prepared. TCRdb processed the PCR reads anew with MiXCR; each CDR3 protein has one entry. The sample comprises approximately 83,000 distinct CDR3 sequences, approximately 9.2% of which are singletons, and just under 7% rests with the top ten. Source: PBMCs from the stem cell graft donor, taken from the stem cell graft. The origin of the receptors is a human donor who donated a stem cell graft to a child with congenital amegakaryocytic thrombocytopenia.

This clonotype was counted many times. This chain connects TRBV4-2 to TRBJ1-2; D gene uncertain. The CDR3 covers 12 residues. Germline V lookup: CDR1 LGHNA, CDR2 YNFKEQ. V shed 4 bases and J shed 7 bases, with 10 bases lying between them. This CDR3 is CASSREGRGYTF. CDR3 bases: TGTGCCAGCAGCCGTGAGGGTCGTGGCTACACCTTC.

The chain carries TRBV3-1 and TRBJ1-5; unclear D gene. Germline V gene lookup returns CDR1 LGHDT and CDR2 YNNKEL (reference sequence). CDR3 length equals 8 residues. The V and J ends lost 6 bases and 11 bases respectively, with 2 bases between them. Here the CDR3 reads CASRTQHF. The CDR3 region has the DNA TGTGCCAGCAGAACCCAGCATTTT.

This clonotype showed up many times. This chain joins TRBV7-9 and TRBJ1-3, with 10 bases identical to TRBD1. The germline V gene encodes CDR1 SEHNR and CDR2 FQNEAQ (reference sequence). The CDR3 has 15 residues. With 3 bases clipped from V and 2 bases from J, the junction kept 1 base outside the gene matches. The CDR3 protein is CASSLTGGPGNTIYF. The CDR3 nucleotides are TGTGCCAGCAGCTTGACAGGGGGCCCTGGAAACACCATATATTTT.